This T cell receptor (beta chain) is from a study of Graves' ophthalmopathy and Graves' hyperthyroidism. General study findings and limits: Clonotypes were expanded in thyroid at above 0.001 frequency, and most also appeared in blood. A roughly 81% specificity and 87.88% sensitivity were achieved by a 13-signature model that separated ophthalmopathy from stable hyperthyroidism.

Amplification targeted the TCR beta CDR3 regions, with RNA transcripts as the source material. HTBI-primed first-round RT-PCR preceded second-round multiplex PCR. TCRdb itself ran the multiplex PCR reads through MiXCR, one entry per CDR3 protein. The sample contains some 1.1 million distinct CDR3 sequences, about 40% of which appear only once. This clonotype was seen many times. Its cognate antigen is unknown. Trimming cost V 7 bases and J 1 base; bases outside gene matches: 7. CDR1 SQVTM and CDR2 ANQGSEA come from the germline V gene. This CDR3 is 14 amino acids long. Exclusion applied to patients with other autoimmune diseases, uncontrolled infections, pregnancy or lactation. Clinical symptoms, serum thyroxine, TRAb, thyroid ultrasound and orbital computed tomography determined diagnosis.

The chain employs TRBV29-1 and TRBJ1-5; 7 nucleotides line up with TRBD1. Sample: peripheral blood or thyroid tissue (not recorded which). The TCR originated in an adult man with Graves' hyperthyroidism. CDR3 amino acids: CSATTGPSNQPQHF. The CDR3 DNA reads TGCAGCGCGACGACAGGGCCCAGCAATCAGCCCCAGCATTTT. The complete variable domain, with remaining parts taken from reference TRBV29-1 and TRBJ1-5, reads SAVISQKPSRDICQRGTSLTIQCQVDSQVTMMFWYRQQPGQSLTLIATANQGSEATYESGFVIDKFPISRPNLTFSTLTVSNMSPEDSSIYLCSATTGPSNQPQHFGDGTRLSIL.